This T cell receptor beta chain was profiled in a study of blood T cell repertoires in COVID-19. This clone came up once. The table came from immunoSEQ multiplex PCR; TCRdb's copy has only in-frame clones and leaves some out. The sample has about 160,000 clones, 85% seen once; the top ten hold less than 3.5%. Germline V gene data show CDR1 as SGHTA and CDR2 as FQGNSA. The V gene lost 6 bases and the J gene lost 10 bases, with 19 bases spanning the gap. CDR3 length equals 15 residues. The sequenced material came from peripheral blood. The TCR was taken from a human donor with acute or convalescent COVID-19. The donor label of this sample is uncertain. The chain joins TRBV7-2 to TRBJ1-6; the D gene is possibly TRBD1 (6 bases). The CDR3 DNA reads as TGTGCCAGCAGTTCTCAGGTACAGGGCAGGTCACCCCTCCACTTT. Its translation: CASSSQVQGRSPLHF.